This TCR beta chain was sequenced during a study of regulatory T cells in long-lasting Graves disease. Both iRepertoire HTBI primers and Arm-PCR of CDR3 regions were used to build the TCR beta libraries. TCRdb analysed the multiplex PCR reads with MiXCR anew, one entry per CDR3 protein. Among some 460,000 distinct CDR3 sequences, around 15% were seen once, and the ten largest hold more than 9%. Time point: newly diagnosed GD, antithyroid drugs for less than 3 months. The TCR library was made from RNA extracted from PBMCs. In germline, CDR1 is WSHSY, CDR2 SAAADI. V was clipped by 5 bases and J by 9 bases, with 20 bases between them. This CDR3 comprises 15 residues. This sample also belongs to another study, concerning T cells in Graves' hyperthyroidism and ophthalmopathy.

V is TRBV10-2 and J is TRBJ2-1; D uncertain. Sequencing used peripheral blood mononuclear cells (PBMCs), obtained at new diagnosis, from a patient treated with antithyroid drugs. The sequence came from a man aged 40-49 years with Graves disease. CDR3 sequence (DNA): TGCGCCAGCAGTAGCATTCCAACTGTTTTGGGTGAGCAGTTCTTC. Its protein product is CASSSIPTVLGEQFF.